Listed here is a single TCR beta chain. Its antigen is unknown. Sequenced by immunoSEQ multiplex PCR; TCRdb stores in-frame clones only, minus some. The data show more than 110,000 clones, more than 90% seen once. The data are from a study of T cell responses to AZD1222 COVID-19 vaccine. Turning to the study itself: Analyses pooled second doses at about 4 or about 12 weeks. Study-wide findings and caveats: Spike-specific TCR breadth and depth were elevated following two AZD1222 doses.

The sequencing used peripheral blood, collected on day 0 of AZD1222 vaccination. This receptor was identified in an adult in good health.

CDR3 coding DNA: TGTGCCTGGCTAGGCCGGGACAGGGTACAAGAGACCCAGTACTTC. It encodes CAWLGRDRVQETQYF. The V and J genes are TRBV30 and TRBJ2-5, with TRBD1 identical over 9 bases. The germline V gene has CDR1 GTSNPN and CDR2 SVGIG (reference sequence). The CDR3 length is 15 residues. J lost 2 bases, V lost 5 bases, and 9 bases had no gene match.